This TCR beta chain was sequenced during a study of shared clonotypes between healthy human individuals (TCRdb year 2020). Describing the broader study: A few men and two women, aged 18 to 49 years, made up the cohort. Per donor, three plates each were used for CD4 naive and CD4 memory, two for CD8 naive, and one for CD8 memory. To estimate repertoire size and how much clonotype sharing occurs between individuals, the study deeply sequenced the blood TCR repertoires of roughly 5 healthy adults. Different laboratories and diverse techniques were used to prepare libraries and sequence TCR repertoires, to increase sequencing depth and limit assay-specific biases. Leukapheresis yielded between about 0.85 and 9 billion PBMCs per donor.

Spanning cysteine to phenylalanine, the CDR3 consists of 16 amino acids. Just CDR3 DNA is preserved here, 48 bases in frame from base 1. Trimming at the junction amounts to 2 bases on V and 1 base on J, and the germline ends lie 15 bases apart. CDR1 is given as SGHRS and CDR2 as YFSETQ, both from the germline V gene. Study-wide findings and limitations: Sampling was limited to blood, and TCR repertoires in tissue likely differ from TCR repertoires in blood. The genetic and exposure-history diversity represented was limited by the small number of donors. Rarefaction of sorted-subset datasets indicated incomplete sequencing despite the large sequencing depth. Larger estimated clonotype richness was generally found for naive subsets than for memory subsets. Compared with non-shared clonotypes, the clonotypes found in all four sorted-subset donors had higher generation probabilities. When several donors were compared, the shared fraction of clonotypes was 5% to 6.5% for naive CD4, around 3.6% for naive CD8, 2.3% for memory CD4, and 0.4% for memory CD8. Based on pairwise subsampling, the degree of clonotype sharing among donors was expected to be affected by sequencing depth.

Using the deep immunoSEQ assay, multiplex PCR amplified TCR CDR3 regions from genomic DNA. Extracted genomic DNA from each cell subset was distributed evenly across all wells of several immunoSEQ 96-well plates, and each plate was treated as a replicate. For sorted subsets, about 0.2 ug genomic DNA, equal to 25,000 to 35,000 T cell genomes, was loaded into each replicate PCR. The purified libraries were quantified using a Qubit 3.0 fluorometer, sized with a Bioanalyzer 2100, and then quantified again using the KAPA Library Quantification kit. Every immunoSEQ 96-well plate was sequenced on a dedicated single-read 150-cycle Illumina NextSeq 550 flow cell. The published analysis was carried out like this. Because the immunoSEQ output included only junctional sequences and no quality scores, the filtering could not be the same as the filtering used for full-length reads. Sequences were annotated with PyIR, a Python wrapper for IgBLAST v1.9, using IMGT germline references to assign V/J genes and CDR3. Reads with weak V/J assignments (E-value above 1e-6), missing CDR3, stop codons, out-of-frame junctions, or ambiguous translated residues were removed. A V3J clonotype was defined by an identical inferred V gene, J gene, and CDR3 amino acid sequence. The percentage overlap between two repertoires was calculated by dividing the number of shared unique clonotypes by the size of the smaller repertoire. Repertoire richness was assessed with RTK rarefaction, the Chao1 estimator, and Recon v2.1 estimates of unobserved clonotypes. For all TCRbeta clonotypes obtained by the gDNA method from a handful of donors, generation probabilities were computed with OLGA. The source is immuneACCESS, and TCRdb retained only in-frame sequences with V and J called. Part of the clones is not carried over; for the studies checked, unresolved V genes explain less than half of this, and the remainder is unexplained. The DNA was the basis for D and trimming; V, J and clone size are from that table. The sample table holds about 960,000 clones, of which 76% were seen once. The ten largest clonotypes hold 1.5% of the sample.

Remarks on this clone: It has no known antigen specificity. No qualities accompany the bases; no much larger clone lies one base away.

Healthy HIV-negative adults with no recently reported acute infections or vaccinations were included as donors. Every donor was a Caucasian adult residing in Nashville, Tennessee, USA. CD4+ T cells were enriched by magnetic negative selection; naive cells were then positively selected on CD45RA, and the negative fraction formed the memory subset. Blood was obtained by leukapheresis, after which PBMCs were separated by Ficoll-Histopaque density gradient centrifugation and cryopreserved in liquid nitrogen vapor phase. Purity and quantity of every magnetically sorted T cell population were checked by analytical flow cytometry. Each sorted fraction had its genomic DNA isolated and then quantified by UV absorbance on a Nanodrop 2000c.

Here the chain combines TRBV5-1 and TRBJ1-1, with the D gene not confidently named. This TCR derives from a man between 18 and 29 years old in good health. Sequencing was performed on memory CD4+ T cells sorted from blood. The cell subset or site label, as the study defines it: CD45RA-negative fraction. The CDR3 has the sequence CASSFQPGPSNTEAFF. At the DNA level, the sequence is TGCGCCAGCAGCTTCCAACCCGGGCCCTCGAACACTGAAGCTTTCTTT.